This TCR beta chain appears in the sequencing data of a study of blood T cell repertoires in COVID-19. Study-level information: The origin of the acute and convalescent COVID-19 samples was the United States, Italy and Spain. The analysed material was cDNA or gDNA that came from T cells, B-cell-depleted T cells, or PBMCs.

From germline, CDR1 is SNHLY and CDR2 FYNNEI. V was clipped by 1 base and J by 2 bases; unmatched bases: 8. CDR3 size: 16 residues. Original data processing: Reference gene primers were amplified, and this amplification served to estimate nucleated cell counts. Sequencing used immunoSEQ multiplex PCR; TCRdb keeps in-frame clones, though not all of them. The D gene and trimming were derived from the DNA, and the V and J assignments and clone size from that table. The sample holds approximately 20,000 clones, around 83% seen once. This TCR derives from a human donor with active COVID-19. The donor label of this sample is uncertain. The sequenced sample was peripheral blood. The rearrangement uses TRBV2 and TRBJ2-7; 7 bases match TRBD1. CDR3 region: CASSEVDPGQTYEQYF. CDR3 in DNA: TGTGCCAGCAGTGAAGTCGACCCGGGACAGACCTACGAGCAGTACTTC. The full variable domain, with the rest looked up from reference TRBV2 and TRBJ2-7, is EPEVTQTPSHQVTQMGQEVILRCVPISNHLYFYWYRQILGQKVEFLVSFYNNEISEKSEIFDDQFSVERPDGSNFTLKIRSTKLEDSAMYFCASSEVDPGQTYEQYFGPGTRLTVT.